The 25 T cell receptor beta chains below were found in one sample sequenced in a study of blood T cell repertoires in COVID-19. Profiled with immunoSEQ multiplex PCR; TCRdb holds only in-frame clones, not every one. Among 270,000 or so clones listed, 86% were seen once. Sequenced input: peripheral blood. Receptors were obtained from a young woman with active or convalescent COVID-19.

V is TRBV6-5 and J is TRBJ1-2; 8 bases map to TRBD1. The CDR3 runs to 14 residues. V was clipped by 5 bases and J by 7 bases; unmatched bases: 9. Germline CDR1 reads MNHEY; CDR2 reads SVGAGI. In nucleotides, the CDR3 is TGTGCCAGCAGTCGAGGACAGGGTCGAGGTGGCTACACCTTC. This gives the protein CASSRGQGRGGYTF.

The chain links TRBV5-1 to TRBJ1-6; TRBD1 matches at 9 bases. This CDR3 contains 16 residues. V shed 0 bases, J shed 6 bases, and the junction held 4 bases outside the gene matches. Germline V CDR1 and CDR2: SGHRS, YFSETQ. CDR3 nucleotides: TGCGCCAGCAGCTTGGAATGGGACAGGGCTAATTCACCCCTCCACTTT. It encodes CASSLEWDRANSPLHF.

The V and J genes are TRBV4-3 and TRBJ1-4; perhaps TRBD1 as D (5 bases). V lost 3 bases and J lost 4, with 12 bases in between. The V gene's germline CDR1 is LGHNA and CDR2 YSLEER. The CDR3 contains 15 residues. The DNA for the CDR3 is TGCGCCAGCAGCCACGCTACGGGGGGTAATGAAAAACTGTTTTTT. Translated: CASSHATGGNEKLFF.

This chain links TRBV14 with TRBJ2-5; 7 nucleotides align to TRBD1. Germline lookup yields CDR1 SGHDN and CDR2 FVKESK. The CDR3 has 15 residues. With 3 bases clipped from V and 0 bases from J, the junction kept 4 bases outside the gene matches. CDR3 protein: CASSHYRGYQETQYF. In nucleotides, the CDR3 is TGTGCCAGCAGCCATTACAGGGGTTACCAAGAGACCCAGTACTTC. The variable domain in full, with the rest retrieved from reference TRBV14 and TRBJ2-5, is EAGVTQFPSHSVIEKGQTVTLRCDPISGHDNLYWYRRVMGKEIKFLLHFVKESKQDESGMPNNRFLAERTGGTYSTLKVQPAELEDSGVYFCASSHYRGYQETQYFGPGTRLLVL.

CDR3 sequence reads: CASSQGRSSYEQYF. In DNA, the CDR3 is TGCGCCAGCAGCCAAGGACGGAGCTCCTACGAGCAGTACTTC. This chain uses TRBV4-3 with TRBJ2-7; D not certain. Trimming took 1 base from V and 0 from J, leaving 7 bases between them. Germline CDR1 LGHNA, CDR2 YSLEER. The CDR3 loop spans 14 amino acids.

The chain employs TRBV28 and TRBJ1-2; 7 positions match TRBD1. CDR3 length: 13 amino acids. V shed 2 bases and J 8 bases; nucleotides not matched to a gene: 5. Germline V gene sequence: CDR1 MDHEN, CDR2 SYDVKM. In DNA, the CDR3 is TGTGCCAGCAGTTTAAGTGCAGGGGGAGGCTACACCTTC. Its translation is CASSLSAGGGYTF.

The rearrangement uses TRBV27 and TRBJ2-5, with D possibly matching TRBD1 (5 bases). V dropped 3 bases and J dropped 4 bases, with 6 bases sitting between them. There are 12 residues in the CDR3. Germline CDR1 and CDR2: MNHEY and SMNVEV (reference sequence). The CDR3 loop is CASSFRGETQYF. The CDR3 nucleotides read TGTGCCAGCAGTTTTAGGGGAGAGACCCAGTACTTC.

The rearrangement uses TRBV27 and TRBJ1-1; D gene uncertain. Trimming pared 5 bases from V and 11 bases from J, leaving 18 bases between. CDR3 size: 13 residues. From germline, CDR1 is MNHEY and CDR2 SMNVEV (reference sequence). In DNA form, the CDR3 reads TGTGCCAGCAGTCTCAACCAAGGACTGGGGGCTTTCTTT. Protein sequence: CASSLNQGLGAFF.

V gene TRBV5-6 combines with J gene TRBJ1-2, with D perhaps TRBD1 (5 bases). Looked up from germline, CDR1 is SGHDT and CDR2 is YYEEEE. The CDR3 loop spans 15 amino acids. The ends were cut back, 5 bases at V and 6 bases at J, with 20 bases in the middle. The CDR3 DNA reads TGTGCCAGCAGACGGGCAGGGCTGCAGGTTCATGGCTACACCTTC. The encoded protein is CASRRAGLQVHGYTF.

This sequence joins TRBV10-1 and TRBJ1-4; D might be TRBD1 (5 bases). Germline V lookup: CDR1 WNHNN, CDR2 SYGVQD (reference sequence). The CDR3 has 14 amino acids. Trimming took off 2 bases at V and 8 bases at J, with 12 bases between the two ends. CDR3 in amino acids: CASSEGGLREKLFF. The CDR3 DNA is TGCGCCAGCAGTGAGGGGGGGTTGCGGGAAAAACTGTTTTTT.

V is TRBV7-8 and J is TRBJ2-5; 10 bases map to TRBD2. V gave up 5 bases and J gave up 5 bases; unmatched junction bases: 14. The CDR3 runs to 17 residues. The V gene's germline CDR1 is SGHVS and CDR2 FQNEAQ. The CDR3 nucleotides read TGTGCCAGCAGCCCAGGGGCTAGCGGGGGAAGAGGGGAGACCCAGTACTTC. This sequence encodes CASSPGASGGRGETQYF.

This clone was counted only a few times. The V call is TRBV7-2, the J call TRBJ1-3; D ambiguous. Between the trimmed V and J ends, which lost 5 bases and 4 bases, there was a span of 15 bases. Germline V gene lookup returns CDR1 SGHTA and CDR2 FQGNSA. CDR3 size: 15 residues. The CDR3 loop is CASSASPGFGNTIYF. CDR3 coding DNA: TGTGCCAGCAGCGCCTCGCCGGGGTTCGGAAACACCATATATTTT. Combining the CDR3 with reference TRBV7-2 and TRBJ1-3 gives the whole variable domain GAGVSQSPSNKVTEKGKDVELRCDPISGHTALYWYRQSLGQGLEFLIYFQGNSAPDKSGLPSDRFSAERTGGSVSTLTIQRTQQEDSAVYLCASSASPGFGNTIYFGEGSWLTVV.

The chain employs TRBV19 and TRBJ2-7, with 8 positions matching TRBD1. With V trimmed by 6 bases and J by 2 bases, 6 bases remained unmatched. Per the germline V gene, CDR1 is LNHDA and CDR2 is SQIVND (reference sequence). The CDR3 is 14 residues long. The CDR3 here is CASSVDRGTYEQYF. CDR3 bases: TGTGCCAGTAGCGTTGACAGGGGCACCTACGAGCAGTACTTC.

CDR3 amino acids: CSVPGQGKEKLFF. The CDR3 DNA reads TGCAGCGTGCCGGGACAGGGTAAAGAAAAACTGTTTTTT. The V call is TRBV29-1, the J call TRBJ1-4; 9 nucleotides align to TRBD1. V was pared by 6 bases and J by 8 bases, with 7 bases of the junction left unmatched. The CDR3 length is 13 residues. Germline V gene sequence: CDR1 SQVTM, CDR2 ANQGSEA.

The genes are TRBV12-3 or TRBV12-4 and TRBJ1-1; 8 nucleotides match TRBD1. CDR3 length: 13 amino acids. V gave up 5 bases and J gave up 8 bases; unmatched junction bases: 7. CDR3 DNA: TGTGCCAGCAGTGCGACAGGGGTGGGAGAAGCTTTCTTT. This codes for CASSATGVGEAFF.

This chain connects TRBV28 to TRBJ1-1, with D perhaps TRBD1 (5 bases). V shed 2 bases and J shed 3 bases, with 19 bases lying between them. Germline loops: CDR1 MDHEN, CDR2 SYDVKM. The CDR3 has 17 amino acids. The CDR3 bases are TGTGCCAGCAGTTTAGGCCAGGGAATGTCGGGGGACACTGAAGCTTTCTTT. Encoded protein: CASSLGQGMSGDTEAFF.

This clone was seen a few times. This chain links TRBV19 with TRBJ2-7, with D possibly TRBD1 on 5 matching bases. Germline V gives CDR1 LNHDA, CDR2 SQIVND (reference sequence). This CDR3 has 15 amino acids. V dropped 2 bases and J dropped 3 bases, with 14 bases sitting between them. The CDR3 reads CASSIQGQGNYEQYF. The CDR3 nucleotides read TGTGCCAGTAGTATACAAGGGCAGGGCAACTACGAGCAGTACTTC.

CDR3 nucleotides: TGTGCCAGCAGCCAAGATTCGGCGGTCCGAGTGATCACTGAAGCTTTCTTT. Protein product: CASSQDSAVRVITEAFF. J is TRBJ1-1 and V is TRBV3-1 (or the pseudogene TRBV3-2); unclear D gene. Trimming pared 0 bases from V and 4 bases from J, leaving 18 bases between. CDR3 length equals 17 residues. Germline V gene sequence: CDR1 LGHDT, CDR2 YNNKEL (reference sequence).

This clone was counted once. This sample includes further DNA sequences coding for the same CDR3. The V gene is TRBV12-3 or TRBV12-4, the J gene TRBJ2-7; D gene unclear. V lost 1 base, J lost 3 bases, and 4 bases lay in between. This CDR3 has 12 amino acids. CDR3 DNA: TGTGCCAGCAGTTTAGGGAGCTACGAGCAGTACTTC. Translating it yields CASSLGSYEQYF.

The V and J genes are TRBV25-1 and TRBJ1-2; TRBD1 matches at 7 bases. Trimming at V came to 8 bases and at J to 2 bases, leaving 5 bases not matched to a gene. CDR1 is MGHDK and CDR2 is SYGVNS in the germline V gene. The CDR3 has 13 residues. The CDR3 nucleotides are TGTGCCAGCGGCGAACAGGGGAACTATGGCTACACCTTC. Its protein is CASGEQGNYGYTF.

The chain couples TRBV5-6 to TRBJ1-2; TRBD1 aligns across 7 bases. With 4 bases clipped from V and 2 bases from J, the junction kept 8 bases outside the gene matches. The CDR3 covers 15 residues. In germline, CDR1 is SGHDT, CDR2 YYEEEE. As DNA, the CDR3 is TGTGCCAGCAGCCTAAGGGACAGACTGAACTATGGCTACACCTTC. Amino acid sequence: CASSLRDRLNYGYTF.

J is TRBJ2-7 and V is TRBV6-5, with TRBD2 as a possible D gene (6 bases). CDR1 and CDR2 (germline): MNHEY, SVGAGI. The CDR3 is 13 amino acids. Trimming removed 6 bases at V and 7 bases at J, with 16 bases between. CDR3 in DNA: TGTGCCAGCAGGGACCGGGGGAGGTATGAGCAGTACTTC. It encodes CASRDRGRYEQYF.

The CDR3 nucleotides read TGTGCCAGTATGGCGGGTCCCGGAGAGGTTCAGCCCCAGCATTTT. Translating gives CASMAGPGEVQPQHF. The rearrangement uses TRBV19 and TRBJ1-5; D remains ambiguous. Germline CDR1 reads LNHDA; CDR2 reads SQIVND (reference sequence). The CDR3 has 15 amino acids. Trimming removed 7 bases from V and 6 bases from J, with 19 bases in between.

CDR3 sequence reads: CASSIGTGYNEKLFF. CDR3 bases: TGTGCCAGCAGCATAGGGACAGGTTATAATGAAAAACTGTTTTTT. The V and J genes are TRBV7-9 and TRBJ1-4, with 8 bases aligning to TRBD1. This CDR3 spans 15 amino acids. The germline CDR1 and CDR2 sequences are SEHNR and FQNEAQ (reference sequence). The V gene end was trimmed by 5 bases and the J gene end by 4 bases; junction bases not matched to a gene: 6.

This chain uses TRBV6-2 or TRBV6-3 with TRBJ2-5; a weak D match, TRBD1 (6 bases). The CDR3 consists of 16 residues. Trimming cost V 2 bases and J 2 bases, with 15 bases left between them. Per the germline V gene, CDR1 is MNHEY and CDR2 is SVGEGT. The CDR3 is CASSYDLGRGQETQYF. The CDR3 coding sequence is TGTGCCAGCAGTTACGATCTGGGCAGGGGTCAAGAGACCCAGTACTTC.